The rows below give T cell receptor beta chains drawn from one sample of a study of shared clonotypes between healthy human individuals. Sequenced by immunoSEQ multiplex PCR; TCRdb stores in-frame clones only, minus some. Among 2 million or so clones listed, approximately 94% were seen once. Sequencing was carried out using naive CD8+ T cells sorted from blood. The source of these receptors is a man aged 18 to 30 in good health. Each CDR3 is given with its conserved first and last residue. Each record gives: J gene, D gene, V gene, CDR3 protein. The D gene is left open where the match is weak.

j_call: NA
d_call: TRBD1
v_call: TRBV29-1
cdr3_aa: CSVEFVGGQGAYEQYF

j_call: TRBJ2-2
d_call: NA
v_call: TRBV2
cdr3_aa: CASITRGTGELFF

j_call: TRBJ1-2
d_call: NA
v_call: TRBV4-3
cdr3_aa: CASSPIEGPDGYTF

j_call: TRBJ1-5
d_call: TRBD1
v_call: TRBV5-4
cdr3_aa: CASSFGTDQPQHF

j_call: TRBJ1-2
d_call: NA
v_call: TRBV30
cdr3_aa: CASPRVLPAVHTF

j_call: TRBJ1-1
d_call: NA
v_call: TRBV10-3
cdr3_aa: CAILAPGVSEAFF

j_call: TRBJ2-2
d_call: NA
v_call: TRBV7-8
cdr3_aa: CASSLFLLPTGELFF

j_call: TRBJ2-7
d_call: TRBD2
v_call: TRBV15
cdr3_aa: CATSLGLAGVSEQYF

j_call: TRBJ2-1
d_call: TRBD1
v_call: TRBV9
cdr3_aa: CASSVGQGVNEQFF

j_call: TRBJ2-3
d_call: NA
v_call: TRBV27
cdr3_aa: CASTPAGPTTDTQYF

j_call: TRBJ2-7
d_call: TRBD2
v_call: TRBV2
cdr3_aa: CASSEAKGLADEQYF

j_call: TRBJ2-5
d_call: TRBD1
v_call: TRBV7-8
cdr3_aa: CASSLGQGKETQYF

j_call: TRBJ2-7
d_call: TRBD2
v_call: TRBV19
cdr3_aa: CASSSAGEGYEQYF

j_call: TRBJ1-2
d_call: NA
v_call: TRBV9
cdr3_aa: CASSGRTATNYGYTF

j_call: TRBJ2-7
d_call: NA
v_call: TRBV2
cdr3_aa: CATSGFGSYEQYF

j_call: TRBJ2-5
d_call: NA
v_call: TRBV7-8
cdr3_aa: CASSLASTQETQYF

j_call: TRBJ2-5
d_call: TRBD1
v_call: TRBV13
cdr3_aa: CASSPKDQGDETQYF

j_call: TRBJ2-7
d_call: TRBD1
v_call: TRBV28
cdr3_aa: CASSDRVSSYEQYF